This T cell receptor beta chain comes out of a study of blood T cells in healthy people across ages. A sample-barcoded 5' primer and a J-beta primer mix were used in a second PCR of about 7 to 12 cycles. TCRdb fed the 5' RACE reads into MiXCR, producing one record per CDR3 protein. The sample lists about a million distinct CDR3 sequences; roughly two fifths were seen once. The CDR3 length is 12 residues. The germline CDR1 and CDR2 sequences are MNHEY and SMNVEV (reference sequence). Trimming took 2 bases from V and 10 from J, leaving 11 bases between them. Russia was home to the donors, healthy Caucasian individuals aged roughly 6 to 100. A word on this clonotype: The antigen is unknown.

Study-wide findings and caveats: Estimated diversity that came from one million T cells was considered an underestimate. Long-lived and aged donors differed, with more naive CD4+ cells and higher diversity in the long-lived.

The TCR originated in a man aged 18 to 30 in good health. The sample was blood. V usage is TRBV27 and J usage is TRBJ1-1, with D possibly TRBD1 on 5 matching bases. CDR3 in amino acids: CASSLRGGLAFF. In nucleotides, the CDR3 is TGTGCCAGCAGTTTAAGGGGCGGGTTAGCTTTCTTT.